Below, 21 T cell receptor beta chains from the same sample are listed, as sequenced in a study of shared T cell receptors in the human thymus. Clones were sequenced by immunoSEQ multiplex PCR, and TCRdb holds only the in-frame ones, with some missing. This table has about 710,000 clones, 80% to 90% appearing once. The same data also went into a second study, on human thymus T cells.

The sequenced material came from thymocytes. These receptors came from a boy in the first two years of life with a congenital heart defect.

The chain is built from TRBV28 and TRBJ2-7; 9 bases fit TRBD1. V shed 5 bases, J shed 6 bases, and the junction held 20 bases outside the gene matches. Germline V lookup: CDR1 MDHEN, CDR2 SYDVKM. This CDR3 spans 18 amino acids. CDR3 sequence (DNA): TGTGCCAGCAGTCCAGCAGCCTCCGGGACAGGGAAAGTGGCCGAGCAGTACTTC. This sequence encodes CASSPAASGTGKVAEQYF. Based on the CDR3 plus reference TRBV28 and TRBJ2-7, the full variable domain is DVKVTQSSRYLVKRTGEKVFLECVQDMDHENMFWYRQDPGLGLRLIYFSYDVKMKEKGDIPEGYSVSREKKERFSLILESASTNQTSMYLCASSPAASGTGKVAEQYFGPGTRLTVT.

CDR3 sequence (DNA): TGTGCCAGCAGTGATGGTAAGGCGGGACGTCCAGATACGCAGTATTTT. It specifies CASSDGKAGRPDTQYF. The chain is built from TRBV6-1 and TRBJ2-3, with a tentative D call TRBD2 (6 bases). The CDR3 totals 16 residues. Germline V gene data show CDR1 as MNHNS and CDR2 as SASEGT. Trimming pared 3 bases from V and 4 bases from J, leaving 17 bases between.

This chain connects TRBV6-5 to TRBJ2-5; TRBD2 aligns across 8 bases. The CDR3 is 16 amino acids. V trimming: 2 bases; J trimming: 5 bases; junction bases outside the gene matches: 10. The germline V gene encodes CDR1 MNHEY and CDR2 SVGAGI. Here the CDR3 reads CASSYTGGQGWETQYF. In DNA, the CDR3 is TGTGCCAGCAGTTACACGGGAGGGCAGGGGTGGGAGACCCAGTACTTC.

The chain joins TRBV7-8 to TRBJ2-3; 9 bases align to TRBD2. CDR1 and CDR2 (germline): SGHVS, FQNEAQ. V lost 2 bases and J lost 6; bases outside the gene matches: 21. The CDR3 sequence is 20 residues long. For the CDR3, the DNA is TGTGCCAGCAGCTTAAGAGAAGGGCGTGGACTAGCGCCTTGGGGCGATACGCAGTATTTT. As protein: CASSLREGRGLAPWGDTQYF.

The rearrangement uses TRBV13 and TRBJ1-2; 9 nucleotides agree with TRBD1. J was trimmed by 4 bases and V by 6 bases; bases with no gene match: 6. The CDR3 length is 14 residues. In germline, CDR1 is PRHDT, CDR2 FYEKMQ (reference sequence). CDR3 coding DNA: TGTGCCAGCAGGGTGGGACAGGGATTCTATGGCTACACCTTC. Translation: CASRVGQGFYGYTF.

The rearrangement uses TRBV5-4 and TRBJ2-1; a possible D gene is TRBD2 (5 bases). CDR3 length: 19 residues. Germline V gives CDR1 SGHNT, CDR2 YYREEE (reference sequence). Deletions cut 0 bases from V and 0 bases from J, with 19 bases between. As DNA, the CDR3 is TGTGCCAGCAGCTTGGATAGCGCCCGAGGGAAAAGCTCCTACAATGAGCAGTTCTTC. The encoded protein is CASSLDSARGKSSYNEQFF.

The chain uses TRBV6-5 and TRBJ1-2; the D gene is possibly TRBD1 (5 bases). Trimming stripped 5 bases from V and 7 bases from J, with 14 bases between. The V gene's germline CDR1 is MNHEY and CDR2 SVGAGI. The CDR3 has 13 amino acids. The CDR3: CASSTRRGGGYTF. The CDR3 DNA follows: TGTGCCAGCAGTACGAGGCGGGGGGGTGGCTACACCTTC.

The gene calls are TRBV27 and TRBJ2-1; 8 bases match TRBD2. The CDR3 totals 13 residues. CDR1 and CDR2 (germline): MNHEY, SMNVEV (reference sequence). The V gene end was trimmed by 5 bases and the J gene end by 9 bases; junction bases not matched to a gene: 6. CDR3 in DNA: TGTGCCAGCAGTGTCGGCGGGAGGACTGAGCAGTTCTTC. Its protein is CASSVGGRTEQFF.

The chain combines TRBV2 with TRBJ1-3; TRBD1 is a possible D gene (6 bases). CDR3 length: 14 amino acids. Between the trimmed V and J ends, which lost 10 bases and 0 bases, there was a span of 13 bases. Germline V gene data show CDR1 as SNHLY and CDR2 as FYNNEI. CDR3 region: CATPDSGSGNTIYF. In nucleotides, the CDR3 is TGTGCCACCCCGGACAGCGGCTCTGGAAACACCATATATTTT.

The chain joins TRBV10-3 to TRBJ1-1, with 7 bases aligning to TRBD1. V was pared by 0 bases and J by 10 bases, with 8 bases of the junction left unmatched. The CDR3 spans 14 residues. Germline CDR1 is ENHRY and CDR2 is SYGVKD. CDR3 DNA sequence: TGTGCCATCAGTGAGTCGATGGCAAGGACAGGAGCTTTCTTT. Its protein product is CAISESMARTGAFF.

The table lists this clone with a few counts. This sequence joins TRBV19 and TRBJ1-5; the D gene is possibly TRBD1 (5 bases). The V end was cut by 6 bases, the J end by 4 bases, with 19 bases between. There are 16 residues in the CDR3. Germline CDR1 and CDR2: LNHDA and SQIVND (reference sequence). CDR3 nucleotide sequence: TGTGCCAGTAGACAGGCGGGGGACGGGATAAATCAGCCCCAGCATTTT. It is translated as CASRQAGDGINQPQHF.

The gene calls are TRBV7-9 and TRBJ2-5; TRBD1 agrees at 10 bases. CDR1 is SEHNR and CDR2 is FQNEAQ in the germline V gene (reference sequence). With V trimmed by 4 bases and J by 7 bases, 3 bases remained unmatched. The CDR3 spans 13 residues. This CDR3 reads CASSSGQGGTQYF. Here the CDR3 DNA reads TGTGCCAGCAGCTCAGGACAGGGGGGGACCCAGTACTTC. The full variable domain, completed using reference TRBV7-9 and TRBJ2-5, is DTGVSQNPRHKITKRGQNVTFRCDPISEHNRLYWYRQTLGQGPEFLTYFQNEAQLEKSRLLSDRFSAERPKGSFSTLEIQRTEQGDSAMYLCASSSGQGGTQYFGPGTRLLVL.

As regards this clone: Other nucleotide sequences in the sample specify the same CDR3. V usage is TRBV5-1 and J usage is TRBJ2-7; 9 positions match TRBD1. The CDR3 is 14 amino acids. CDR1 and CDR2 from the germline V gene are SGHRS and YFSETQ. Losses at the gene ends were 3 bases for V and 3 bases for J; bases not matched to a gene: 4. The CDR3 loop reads CASSSRDRDYEQYF. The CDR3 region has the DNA TGCGCCAGCAGCTCCCGGGACAGGGACTACGAGCAGTACTTC.

The CDR3 DNA reads as TGTGCCACCCGGGACAGGGCAGTGTCCACAGATACGCAGTATTTT. It translates to CATRDRAVSTDTQYF. The chain is built from TRBV6-5 and TRBJ2-3; TRBD1 matches 9 bases. Losses at the gene ends were 10 bases for V and 2 bases for J; bases not matched to a gene: 10. Germline V CDR1 and CDR2: MNHEY, SVGAGI. The CDR3 covers 15 residues.

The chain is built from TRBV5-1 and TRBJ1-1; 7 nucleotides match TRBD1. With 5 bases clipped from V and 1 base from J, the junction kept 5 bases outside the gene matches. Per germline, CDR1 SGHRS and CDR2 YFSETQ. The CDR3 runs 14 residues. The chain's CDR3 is CASREDRTNTEAFF. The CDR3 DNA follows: TGCGCCAGCAGGGAGGACAGGACGAACACTGAAGCTTTCTTT. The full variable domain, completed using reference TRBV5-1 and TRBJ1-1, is KAGVTQTPRYLIKTRGQQVTLSCSPISGHRSVSWYQQTPGQGLQFLFEYFSETQRNKGNFPGRFSGRQFSNSRSEMNVSTLELGDSALYLCASREDRTNTEAFFGQGTRLTVV.

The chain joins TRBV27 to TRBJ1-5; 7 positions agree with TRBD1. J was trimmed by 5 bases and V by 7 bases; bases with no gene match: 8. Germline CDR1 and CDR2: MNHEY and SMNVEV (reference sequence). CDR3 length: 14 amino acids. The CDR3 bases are TGTGCCAGCAACCCCACAGGGACAGATCAGCCCCAGCATTTT. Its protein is CASNPTGTDQPQHF.

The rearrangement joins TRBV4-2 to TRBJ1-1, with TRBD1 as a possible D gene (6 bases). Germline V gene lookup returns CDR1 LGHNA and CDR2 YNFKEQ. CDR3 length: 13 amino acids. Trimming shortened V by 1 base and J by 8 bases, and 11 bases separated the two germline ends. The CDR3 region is CASSQGGPGEAFF. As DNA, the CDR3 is TGTGCCAGCAGCCAAGGGGGGCCAGGGGAAGCTTTCTTT.

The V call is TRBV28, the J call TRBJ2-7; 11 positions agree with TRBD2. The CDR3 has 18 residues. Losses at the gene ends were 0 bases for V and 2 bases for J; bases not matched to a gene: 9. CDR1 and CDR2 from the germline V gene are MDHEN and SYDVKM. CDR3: CASSLCLLAGGSAYEQYF. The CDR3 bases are TGTGCCAGCAGTTTATGTCTCCTAGCGGGAGGATCGGCCTACGAGCAGTACTTC.

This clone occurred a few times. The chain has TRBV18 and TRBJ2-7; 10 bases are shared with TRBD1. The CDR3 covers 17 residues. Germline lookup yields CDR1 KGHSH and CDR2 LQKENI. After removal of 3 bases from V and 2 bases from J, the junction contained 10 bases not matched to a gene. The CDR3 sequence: CASSPGQGVLVTYEQYF. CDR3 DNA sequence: TGTGCCAGCTCACCCGGACAGGGGGTACTAGTCACCTACGAGCAGTACTTC.

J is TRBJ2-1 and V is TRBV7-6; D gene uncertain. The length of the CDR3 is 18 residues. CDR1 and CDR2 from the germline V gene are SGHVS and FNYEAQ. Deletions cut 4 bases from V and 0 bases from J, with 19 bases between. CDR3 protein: CASSSTYPSKSSYNEQFF. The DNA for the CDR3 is TGTGCCAGCAGCTCCACCTACCCCTCCAAGAGCTCCTACAATGAGCAGTTCTTC.

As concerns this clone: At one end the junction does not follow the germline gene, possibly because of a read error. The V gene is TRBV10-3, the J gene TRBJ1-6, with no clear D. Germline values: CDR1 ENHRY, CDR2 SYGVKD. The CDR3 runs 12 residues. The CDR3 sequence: CAISSYNSPLHF. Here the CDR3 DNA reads TGTGCCATCAGCTCCTATAATTCCCCCCTCCACTTT.